Included here is one T cell receptor (beta chain) sequence, with context. Primers for the PCR totalled 60 Vbeta and 13 Jbeta. The data were produced by immunoSEQ multiplex PCR, yet TCRdb's version contains in-frame clones alone and is incomplete. The sample includes about 80,000 clones, 65% to 80% of them seen just once. This sample is part of a study of cytomegalovirus exposure and HLA in healthy donors. The sample comprised PBMCs. The receptor's source is a human donor in good health.

The CDR3: CASSYSKAANQPQHF. The DNA of the CDR3 is TGTGCCAGCAGTTACTCGAAGGCAGCGAATCAGCCCCAGCATTTT. This sequence joins TRBV6-5 and TRBJ1-5, with D uncertain. V dropped 0 bases and J dropped 4 bases, with 10 bases sitting between them. The germline CDR1 and CDR2 sequences are MNHEY and SVGAGI. The CDR3 is 15 residues long.